The 24 T cell receptor beta chains presented below share a single source sample, sequenced in a study of blood T cell repertoires in COVID-19. Assay: immunoSEQ multiplex PCR; the TCRdb copy retains only in-frame clones and omits some. The sample has 150,000 to 200,000 clones; around 79% are singletons. Sample: peripheral blood. The receptors stem from a woman between 40 and 50 years old with COVID-19, enrolled during active disease.

CDR3 sequence: CASSLTGPGGYTF. The CDR3 DNA is TGCGCCAGCAGCTTGACAGGGCCCGGTGGCTACACCTTC. The rearrangement joins TRBV5-1 to TRBJ1-2; weak D call: TRBD1 (6 bases). Looked up from germline, CDR1 is SGHRS and CDR2 is YFSETQ. Trimming shortened V by 1 base and J by 7 bases, and 11 bases separated the two germline ends. There are 13 residues in the CDR3.

The chain carries TRBV7-9 and TRBJ2-3, with 10 positions matching TRBD2. The CDR3 covers 17 residues. With V trimmed by 0 bases and J by 2 bases, 5 bases remained unmatched. From germline, CDR1 is SEHNR and CDR2 FQNEAQ (reference sequence). Here the CDR3 reads CASSLAQAGGHTDTQYF. The CDR3 bases are TGTGCCAGCAGCTTAGCGCAAGCGGGGGGGCACACAGATACGCAGTATTTT.

This clone came up once. J is TRBJ2-7 and V is TRBV20-1; D not resolved. Germline V gene sequence: CDR1 DFQATT, CDR2 SNEGSKA (reference sequence). Trimming cost V 3 bases and J 4 bases, with 7 bases left between them. The CDR3 totals 11 residues. The CDR3 loop is CSASSQYEQYF. Written as DNA, the CDR3 is TGCAGTGCTAGTAGCCAATACGAGCAGTACTTC.

V is TRBV3-1 (or the pseudogene TRBV3-2) and J is TRBJ2-2, with D maybe TRBD2 (6 bases). V lost 1 base and J 8 bases, leaving 14 bases between the germline ends. Germline CDR1 is LGHDT and CDR2 is YNNKEL (reference sequence). This CDR3 comprises 15 residues. Here the CDR3 reads CASSQANTRGGELFF. CDR3 coding DNA: TGTGCCAGCAGCCAAGCTAATACCCGGGGGGGGGAGCTGTTTTTT.

V gene TRBV13 combines with J gene TRBJ1-1; maybe TRBD1 (5 bases). Trimming stripped 8 bases from V and 5 bases from J, with 15 bases between. Germline V gives CDR1 PRHDT, CDR2 FYEKMQ (reference sequence). The CDR3 extends over 13 amino acids. CDR3: CASAVEGETEAFF. The CDR3 DNA sequence: TGTGCCAGCGCCGTCGAAGGGGAAACTGAAGCTTTCTTT.

The rearrangement links TRBV6-4 to TRBJ2-3; 7 bases map to TRBD1. V gave up 3 bases and J gave up 2 bases; unmatched junction bases: 5. Germline V gives CDR1 MRHNA, CDR2 SNTAGT. The CDR3 totals 15 residues. The DNA for the CDR3 is TGTGCCAGCAGTGAAATGGGACAGCACACAGATACGCAGTATTTT. It is translated as CASSEMGQHTDTQYF.

This clone showed up just a few times. The V call is TRBV9, the J call TRBJ1-1, with 8 nucleotides matching TRBD1. Germline loops: CDR1 SGDLS, CDR2 YYNGEE. V lost 4 bases, J lost 4 bases, and 6 bases stayed unmatched. The CDR3 is 14 amino acids. The CDR3 DNA reads TGTGCCAGCAGCCCCAGGACAGGGACCACTGAAGCTTTCTTT. This codes for CASSPRTGTTEAFF.

V is TRBV6-6 and J is TRBJ1-2; 11 bases are shared with TRBD1. The CDR3 sequence is 14 residues long. Germline CDR1 MNHNY, CDR2 SVGAGI (reference sequence). V gave up 6 bases and J gave up 3 bases; unmatched junction bases: 3. CDR3 sequence (DNA): TGTGCCAGCAGCCGGGGACAGGGGGACTATGGCTACACCTTC. This translates into CASSRGQGDYGYTF.

J is TRBJ2-7 and V is TRBV10-3; D gene unclear. The V end was cut by 6 bases, the J end by 3 bases, with 9 bases between. This CDR3 contains 12 residues. Germline V gene sequence: CDR1 ENHRY, CDR2 SYGVKD. CDR3: CAIRAPFYEQYF. The DNA for the CDR3 is TGTGCCATCAGGGCCCCGTTCTACGAGCAGTACTTC.

The rearrangement uses TRBV6-5 and TRBJ2-7; 8 bases are shared with TRBD1. V shed 10 bases, J shed 4 bases, and the junction held 6 bases outside the gene matches. Germline CDR1 and CDR2: MNHEY and SVGAGI. There are 12 residues in the CDR3. CDR3 protein: CATWDRHYEQYF. As DNA, the CDR3 is TGTGCCACCTGGGACAGGCATTACGAGCAGTACTTC.

V is TRBV3-1 (or the pseudogene TRBV3-2) and J is TRBJ2-4, with D tentatively TRBD2 (6 bases). This CDR3 has 16 residues. With 4 bases removed from V and 0 bases from J, the gap between germline ends came to 13 bases. Germline V gene data show CDR1 as LGHDT and CDR2 as YNNKEL (reference sequence). CDR3 residues: CASSPGGGIAKNIQYF. The CDR3, as DNA: TGTGCCAGCAGCCCGGGTGGCGGGATAGCCAAAAACATTCAGTACTTC.

This clone was detected only a few times. The chain recombines TRBV5-1 with TRBJ1-2, with TRBD1 matching over 7 bases. The CDR3 length is 12 residues. Per germline, CDR1 SGHRS and CDR2 YFSETQ. V dropped 3 bases and J dropped 8; count of bases not matched to a gene: 4. The CDR3 DNA sequence: TGCGCCAGCAGCTCTCAGGGGGACGGCTACACCTTC. Amino acid sequence: CASSSQGDGYTF.

This clone was detected once. This rearrangement joins TRBV6-5 to TRBJ2-7; TRBD2 matches at 8 bases. V lost 6 bases, J lost 3 bases, and 10 bases stayed unmatched. Germline V gene sequence: CDR1 MNHEY, CDR2 SVGAGI. The CDR3 has 15 amino acids. As DNA, the CDR3 is TGTGCCAGCAGACCAGCGGGAGCACTGAGCTACGAGCAGTACTTC. Amino acids: CASRPAGALSYEQYF.

This chain joins TRBV5-4 and TRBJ1-2; D is unclear. V was pared by 0 bases and J by 4 bases, with 7 bases between. CDR1 is SGHNT and CDR2 is YYREEE in the germline V gene (reference sequence). This CDR3 contains 13 residues. CDR3 region: CASSLGQFYGYTF. CDR3 in DNA: TGTGCCAGCAGCTTGGGCCAGTTCTATGGCTACACCTTC.

The rearrangement links TRBV6-5 to TRBJ1-2; 7 nucleotides agree with TRBD1. The CDR3 covers 12 residues. The V and J ends lost 7 bases and 5 bases, in that order; junction bases with no gene match: 4. In germline, CDR1 is MNHEY, CDR2 SVGAGI. In DNA, the CDR3 is TGTGCCAGCAACGAGGGGGCATATGGCTACACCTTC. Amino acids: CASNEGAYGYTF.

This clone was detected a few times. The rearrangement joins TRBV12-3 or TRBV12-4 to TRBJ2-1; 8 bases are a match to TRBD1. This CDR3 is 13 amino acids long. V dropped 6 bases and J dropped 6; count of bases not matched to a gene: 4. The CDR3 reads CASSPDRVNEQFF. CDR3 DNA sequence: TGTGCCAGCAGCCCGGACAGGGTCAATGAGCAGTTCTTC.

The chain employs TRBV30 and TRBJ2-2; TRBD2 matches 12 bases. The V segment lost 1 base and the J segment 6 bases; nucleotides outside the gene matches: 12. The CDR3 is 18 amino acids. The germline CDR1 and CDR2 sequences are GTSNPN and SVGIG (reference sequence). DNA for the CDR3: TGTGCCTGGAGTGAGGGGAAACTAGCGGGAGGCTTTGCCGGGGAGCTGTTTTTT. Protein: CAWSEGKLAGGFAGELFF.

This clone was detected only a few times. The V and J genes are TRBV4-1 and TRBJ2-1; weak D call: TRBD2 (6 bases). V was clipped by 1 base and J by 7 bases, with 17 bases between them. The CDR3 runs to 16 residues. Germline lookup yields CDR1 MGHRA and CDR2 YSYEKL. The CDR3 is CASSQVVSGGGNEQFF. The CDR3 DNA reads TGCGCCAGCAGCCAAGTGGTTAGCGGAGGAGGGAATGAGCAGTTCTTC.

This chain connects TRBV7-7 to TRBJ2-3; D is uncertain. CDR1 is SSHAT, CDR2 FNYEAQ, per germline (reference sequence). Trimming cost V 3 bases and J 1 base, with 14 bases left between them. This CDR3 contains 16 residues. The CDR3 coding sequence is TGTGCCAGCAGCTTGGAGCTAGTCCTACGCACAGATACGCAGTATTTT. This gives the protein CASSLELVLRTDTQYF.

V and J are TRBV4-2 and TRBJ2-1; 7 bases align to TRBD2. Germline CDR1 LGHNA, CDR2 YNFKEQ. The length of the CDR3 is 16 residues. The trim removed 3 bases at V and 9 bases at J, leaving 14 bases unmatched. CDR3 residues: CASSHPGEVAGSEQFF. The CDR3 nucleotides read TGTGCCAGCAGCCACCCCGGGGAGGTAGCGGGCAGTGAGCAGTTCTTC.

This clone occurred once. V is TRBV21-1 and J is TRBJ1-2. TRBV21-1 is shown as a pseudogene. The CDR3 has 15 residues. CDR3 DNA: TGTGCCAGCAGCAGGGGGAGGGAAGCGACCTATGGCTACACCTTC. Translating it yields CASSRGREATYGYTF.

This chain uses TRBV5-4 with TRBJ1-3, with D perhaps TRBD1 (6 bases). The length of the CDR3 is 14 residues. Germline-derived CDR1 and CDR2 are SGHNT and YYREEE (reference sequence). Trimming shortened V by 2 bases and J by 2 bases, and 8 bases separated the two germline ends. The CDR3 is CASSFRDTGNTIYF. For the CDR3, the DNA is TGTGCCAGCAGCTTCCGGGACACTGGAAACACCATATATTTT.

This clone appeared a single time. This rearrangement joins TRBV11-1 to TRBJ1-5; D remains ambiguous. V gave up 5 bases and J gave up 4 bases, with 9 bases separating them. The CDR3 is 13 amino acids. From germline, CDR1 is SGHAT and CDR2 FQDESV (reference sequence). In nucleotides, the CDR3 is TGTGCCAGCAGCAGAGACTCAAATCAGCCCCAGCATTTT. Translating it yields CASSRDSNQPQHF.

The rearrangement uses TRBV6-4 and TRBJ2-4; TRBD1 is a possible D gene (5 bases). Trimming removed 2 bases at V and 0 bases at J, with 11 bases between. The CDR3 length is 16 residues. Germline CDR1 reads MRHNA; CDR2 reads SNTAGT. The chain's CDR3 is CASSDAQELAKNIQYF. The CDR3 DNA reads as TGTGCCAGCAGTGACGCACAGGAACTAGCCAAAAACATTCAGTACTTC.